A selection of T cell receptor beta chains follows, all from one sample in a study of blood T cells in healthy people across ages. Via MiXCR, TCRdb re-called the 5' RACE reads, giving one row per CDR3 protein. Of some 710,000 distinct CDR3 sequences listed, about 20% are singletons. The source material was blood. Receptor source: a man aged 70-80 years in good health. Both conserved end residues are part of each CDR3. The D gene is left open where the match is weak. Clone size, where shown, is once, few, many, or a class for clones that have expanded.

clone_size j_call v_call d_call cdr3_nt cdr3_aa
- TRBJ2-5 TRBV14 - TGTGCCAGCAGCTCAAAATTCGACTTTACCGAGACCCAGTACTTC CASSSKFDFTETQYF
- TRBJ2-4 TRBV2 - TGTGCCAGCACCGAAGGCTCAGGGTTCGGCAAAAACATTCAGTACTTC CASTEGSGFGKNIQYF
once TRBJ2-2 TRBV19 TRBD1 TGTGCCAGTATCTCGAACAGGGGCACCGGGGAGCTGTTTTTT CASISNRGTGELFF
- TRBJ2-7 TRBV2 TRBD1 TGTGCCAGCCAGTGGGGACAGGGGTACGAGCAGTACTTC CASQWGQGYEQYF
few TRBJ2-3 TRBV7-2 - TGTGCCAGCAGCTTTGTGGCGGGACCGTCCACAGATACGCAGTATTTT CASSFVAGPSTDTQYF
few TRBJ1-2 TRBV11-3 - TGTGCCAGCAGCTTAGAAACAACCGGGAACACCTTC CASSLETTGNTF
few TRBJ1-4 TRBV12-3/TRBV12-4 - TGTGCCAGCAGTTTCGGGGGGCAGCCTAATGAAAAACTGTTTTTT CASSFGGQPNEKLFF
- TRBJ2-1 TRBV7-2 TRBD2 TGTGCCAGCAGCTTAACTGGAGCGGGAGGGGATGAGCAGTTCTTC CASSLTGAGGDEQFF
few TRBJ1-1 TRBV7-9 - TGTGCCAGCAGCCGAGAGGGGAACACTGAAGCTTTCTTT CASSREGNTEAFF
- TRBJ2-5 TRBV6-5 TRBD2 TGTGCCAGCAGTTACGCGGGGGGCGGTCGGGAGACCCAGTACTTC CASSYAGGGRETQYF
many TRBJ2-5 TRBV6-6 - TGTGCCAGCAGCGCCCTGGAGACCCAGTACTTC CASSALETQYF
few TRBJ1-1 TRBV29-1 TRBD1 TGCAGCGTTGCCGGGACAGGGTCACCAACCACTGAAGCTTTCTTT CSVAGTGSPTTEAFF
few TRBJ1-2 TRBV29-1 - TGCAGCGCGAAACAGGGAGGAAACTATGGCTACACCTTC CSAKQGGNYGYTF
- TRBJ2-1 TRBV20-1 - TGCAGTGCTAGAGACCGGACTTTCCGGAATGAGCAGTTCTTC CSARDRTFRNEQFF
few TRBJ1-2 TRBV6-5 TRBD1 TGTGCCAGCAGTTACTCGGGCAGGGGGAATGGCTACACCTTC CASSYSGRGNGYTF
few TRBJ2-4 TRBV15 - TGTGCCACCAGCAGAGAGGGCACGACAGCCAAAAACATTCAGTACTTC CATSREGTTAKNIQYF
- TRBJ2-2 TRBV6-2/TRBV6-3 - TGTGCCAGCTCTGGGGCAGCCACCGGGGAGCTGTTTTTT CASSGAATGELFF
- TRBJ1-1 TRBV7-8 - TGTGCCAGCAGCTTCGAGGGGAACGTAGGGACCGAAGCTTTCTTT CASSFEGNVGTEAFF
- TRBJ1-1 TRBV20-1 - TGCAGTGCTAGAGTTCGGGGAGCGGGTGAAGCTTTCTTT CSARVRGAGEAFF
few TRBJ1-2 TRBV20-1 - TGCAGTGCCCTTAGCTCCGCCTCAGGGTATGGCTACACCTTC CSALSSASGYGYTF
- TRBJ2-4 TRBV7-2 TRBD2 TGTGCCAGCAGCATCCGGGACTACTATAAAAACATTCAGTACTTC CASSIRDYYKNIQYF
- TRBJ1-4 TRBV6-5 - TGTGCCAGCAGTTACTCCTCGGGCGGGAGCGGTGAAAAACTGTTTTTT CASSYSSGGSGEKLFF
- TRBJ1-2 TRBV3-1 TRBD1 TGTGCCAGCAGCCACCACGACAGGGTCGACTATGGCTACACCTTC CASSHHDRVDYGYTF
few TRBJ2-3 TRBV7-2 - TGTGCCAGCAGCGGCGGTCAAGGGGCGAGGACAGATACGCAGTATTTT CASSGGQGARTDTQYF
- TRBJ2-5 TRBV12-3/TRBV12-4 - TGTGCCAGCAGTAATCCCTGGACTAATGCAGAGACCCAGTACTTC CASSNPWTNAETQYF
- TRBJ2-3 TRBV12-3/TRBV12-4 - TGTGCCAGCAGTTTAGCATTAGGGGGCACAGATACGCAGTATTTT CASSLALGGTDTQYF
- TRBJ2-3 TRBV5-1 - TGCGCCAGCAGCTTACCGGGGGATGAAGATACGCAGTATTTT CASSLPGDEDTQYF
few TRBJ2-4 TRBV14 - TGTGCCAGCAGCCAACGAGGAGTCCAAAACATTCAGTACTTC CASSQRGVQNIQYF
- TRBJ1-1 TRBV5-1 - TGCGCCAGCAGCTTGAACACGGAAGCTGAAGCTTTCTTT CASSLNTEAEAFF
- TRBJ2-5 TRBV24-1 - TGTGCCACCAGTGACTTGTTTCGGGGCGAGGAGACCCAGTACTTC CATSDLFRGEETQYF
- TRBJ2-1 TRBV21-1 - TGTGCCAGCAGCCCACCGGAAGGTTGCAATGAGCAGTTCTTC CASSPPEGCNEQFF
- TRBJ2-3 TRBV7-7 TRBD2 TGTGCCAGCAGCCGTGATGCGGGGGGCACAGATACGCAGTATTTT CASSRDAGGTDTQYF
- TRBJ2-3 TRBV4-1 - TGCGCCAGCAGCCAAGAGCCGGACACAGATACGCAGTATTTT CASSQEPDTDTQYF
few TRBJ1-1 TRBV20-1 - TGCAGTGCCCCAGAAGCTTTCTTT CSAPEAFF
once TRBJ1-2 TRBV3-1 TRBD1 TGTGCCAGCAGCCAAGATCGCTCAGGGGGCTACGGCTATGGCTACACCTTC CASSQDRSGGYGYGYTF
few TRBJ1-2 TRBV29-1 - TGCAGCGTCGAATCGGGGGCGAAAGGACGGGCCTTC CSVESGAKGRAF
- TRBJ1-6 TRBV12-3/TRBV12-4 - TGTGCCAGCAGTATCTACCCGCGGGGGCTGAGCACCCTCCACTTT CASSIYPRGLSTLHF
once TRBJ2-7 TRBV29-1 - TGCAGCGTTGGGTCAGGGGAGAGCTACGAGCAGCACTTC CSVGSGESYEQHF
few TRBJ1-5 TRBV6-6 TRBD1 TGTGCCAGCAACCCTACAGGGGTTAGCAATCAGCCCCAGCATTTT CASNPTGVSNQPQHF
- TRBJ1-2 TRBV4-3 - TGCGCCAGCAGCCAACGGTGGGAGCAGAGTCCCTATGGCTACACCTTC CASSQRWEQSPYGYTF
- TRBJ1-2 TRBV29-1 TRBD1 TGCAGCGTTGAAGTTCAGGGGGCCGGCGGCTATGGCTACACCTTC CSVEVQGAGGYGYTF